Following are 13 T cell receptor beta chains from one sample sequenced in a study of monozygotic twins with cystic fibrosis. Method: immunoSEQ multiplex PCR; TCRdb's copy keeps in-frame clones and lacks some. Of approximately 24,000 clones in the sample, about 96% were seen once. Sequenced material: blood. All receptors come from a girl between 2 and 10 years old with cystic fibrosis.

The CDR3: CASSLDPGWNEQYF. CDR3 nucleotide sequence: TGTGCCAGCAGCTTAGACCCAGGGTGGAACGAGCAGTACTTC. The chain joins TRBV11-2 to TRBJ2-7; a possible D gene is TRBD1 (5 bases). The germline gives CDR1 SGHAT, CDR2 FQNNGV. V shed 0 bases and J shed 5 bases, with 11 bases lying between them. The CDR3 has 14 residues.

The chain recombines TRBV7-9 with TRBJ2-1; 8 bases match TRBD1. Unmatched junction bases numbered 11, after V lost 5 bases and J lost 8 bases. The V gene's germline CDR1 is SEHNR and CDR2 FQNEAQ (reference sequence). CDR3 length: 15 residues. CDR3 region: CASSHNRDRFDEQFF. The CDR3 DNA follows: TGTGCCAGCAGCCATAACCGGGACAGGTTCGATGAGCAGTTCTTC.

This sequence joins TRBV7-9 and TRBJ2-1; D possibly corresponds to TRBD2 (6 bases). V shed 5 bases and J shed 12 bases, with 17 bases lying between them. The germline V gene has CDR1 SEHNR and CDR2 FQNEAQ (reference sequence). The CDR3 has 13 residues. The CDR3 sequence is CASSRSRTTGQFF. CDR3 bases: TGTGCCAGCAGCCGATCCCGGACTACAGGGCAGTTCTTC. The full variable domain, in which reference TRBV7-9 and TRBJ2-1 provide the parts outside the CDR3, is DTGVSQNPRHKITKRGQNVTFRCDPISEHNRLYWYRQTLGQGPEFLTYFQNEAQLEKSRLLSDRFSAERPKGSFSTLEIQRTEQGDSAMYLCASSRSRTTGQFFGPGTRLTVL.

The CDR3 DNA reads TGTGCCAGCAGCCAAGCGGGGAATGAGCAGTTCTTC. Amino acids: CASSQAGNEQFF. The chain joins TRBV5-5 to TRBJ2-1; 7 bases map to TRBD2. The CDR3 is 12 amino acids. Germline CDR1 reads SGHKS; CDR2 reads YYEKEE (reference sequence). V shed 4 bases, J shed 7 bases, and the junction held 2 bases outside the gene matches.

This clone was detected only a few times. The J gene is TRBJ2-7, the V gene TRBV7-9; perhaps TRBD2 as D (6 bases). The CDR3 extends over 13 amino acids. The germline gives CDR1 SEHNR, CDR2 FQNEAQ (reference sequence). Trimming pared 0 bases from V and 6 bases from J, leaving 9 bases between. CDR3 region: CASSLAGTREQYF. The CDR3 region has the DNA TGTGCCAGCAGCTTAGCCGGGACTCGCGAGCAGTACTTC.

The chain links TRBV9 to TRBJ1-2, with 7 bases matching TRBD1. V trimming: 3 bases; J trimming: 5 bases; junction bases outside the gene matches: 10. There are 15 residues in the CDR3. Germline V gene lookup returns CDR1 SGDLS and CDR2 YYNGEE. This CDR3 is CASSARDRLLYGYTF. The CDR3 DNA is TGTGCCAGCAGCGCGAGGGACAGACTCTTATATGGCTACACCTTC. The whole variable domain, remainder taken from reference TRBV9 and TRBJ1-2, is DSGVTQTPKHLITATGQRVTLRCSPRSGDLSVYWYQQSLDQGLQFLIQYYNGEERAKGNILERFSAQQFPDLHSELNLSSLELGDSALYFCASSARDRLLYGYTFGSGTRLTVV.

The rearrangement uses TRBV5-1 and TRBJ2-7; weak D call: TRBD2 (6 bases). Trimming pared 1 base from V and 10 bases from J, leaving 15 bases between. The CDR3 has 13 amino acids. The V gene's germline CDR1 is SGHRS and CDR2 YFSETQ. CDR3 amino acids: CASSLLSGDPQYF. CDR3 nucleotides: TGCGCCAGCAGCTTGCTCTCGGGGGATCCACAGTACTTC.

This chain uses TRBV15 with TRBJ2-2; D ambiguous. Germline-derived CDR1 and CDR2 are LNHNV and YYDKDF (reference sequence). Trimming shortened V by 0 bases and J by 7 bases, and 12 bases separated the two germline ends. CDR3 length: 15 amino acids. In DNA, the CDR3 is TGTGCCACCAGCAGAGATCCTCTAAGTGGCGGGGAGCTGTTTTTT. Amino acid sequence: CATSRDPLSGGELFF.

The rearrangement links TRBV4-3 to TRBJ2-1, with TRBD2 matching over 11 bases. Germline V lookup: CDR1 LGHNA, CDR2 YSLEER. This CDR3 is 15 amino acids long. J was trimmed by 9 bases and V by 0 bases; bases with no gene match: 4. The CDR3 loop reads CASSQDLTSGGEQFF. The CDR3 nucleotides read TGCGCCAGCAGCCAAGATTTAACTAGCGGGGGTGAGCAGTTCTTC.

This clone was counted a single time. The CDR3 nucleotides read TGTGCCAGCAGCCAGTCCGGGCCGCTGGGCTATGGCTACACCTTC. Its translation is CASSQSGPLGYGYTF. The chain has TRBV4-2 and TRBJ1-2, with no clear D. The CDR3 covers 15 residues. Germline CDR1 and CDR2: LGHNA and YNFKEQ. Trimming left V 3 bases short and J 4 bases short, with 15 bases between.

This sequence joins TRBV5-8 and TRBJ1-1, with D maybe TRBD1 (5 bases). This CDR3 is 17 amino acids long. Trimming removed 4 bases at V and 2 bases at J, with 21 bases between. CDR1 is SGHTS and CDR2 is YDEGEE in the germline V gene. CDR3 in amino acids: CASSPIPGRRINTEAFF. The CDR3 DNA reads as TGTGCCAGCAGCCCGATACCGGGACGCCGAATAAACACTGAAGCTTTCTTT.

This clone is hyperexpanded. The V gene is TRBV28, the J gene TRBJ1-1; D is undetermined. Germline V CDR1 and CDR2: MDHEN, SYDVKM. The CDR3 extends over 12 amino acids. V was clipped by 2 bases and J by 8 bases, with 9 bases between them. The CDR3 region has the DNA TGTGCCAGCAGTTTAAGCCGAGGGGAAGCTTTCTTT. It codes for CASSLSRGEAFF.

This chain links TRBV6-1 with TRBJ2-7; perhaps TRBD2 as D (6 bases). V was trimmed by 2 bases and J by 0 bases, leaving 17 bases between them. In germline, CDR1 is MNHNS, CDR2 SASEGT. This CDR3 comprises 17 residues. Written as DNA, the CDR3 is TGTGCCAGCAGTGAATGGGTCGCGGGACCCACCTCCTACGAGCAGTACTTC. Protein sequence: CASSEWVAGPTSYEQYF.